These 18 T cell receptor beta chains share one sample of origin, sequenced in a study of blood T cell repertoires in COVID-19. Libraries were prepared by immunoSEQ multiplex PCR; TCRdb keeps only in-frame clonotypes and omits some of them. The sample includes about 100,000 clones, approximately 89% of them seen just once. Sequenced material: peripheral blood. Receptors originate from a man in his fifties with active COVID-19.

This clone was observed a single time. The chain couples TRBV19 to TRBJ1-1; 7 positions agree with TRBD1. With 5 bases clipped from V and 1 base from J, the junction kept 4 bases outside the gene matches. CDR3 length equals 14 residues. Germline CDR1 LNHDA, CDR2 SQIVND (reference sequence). The CDR3 DNA reads TGTGCCAGTAGTCCGGGACAGAGGAACACTGAAGCTTTCTTT. The encoded protein is CASSPGQRNTEAFF. Full variable domain (remainder filled in from reference TRBV19 and TRBJ1-1): DGGITQSPKYLFRKEGQNVTLSCEQNLNHDAMYWYRQDPGQGLRLIYYSQIVNDFQKGDIAEGYSVSREKKESFPLTVTSAQKNPTAFYLCASSPGQRNTEAFFGQGTRLTVV.

The chain employs TRBV18 and TRBJ1-3, with D uncertain. Germline values: CDR1 KGHSH, CDR2 LQKENI. V was pared by 2 bases and J by 8 bases, with 19 bases between. There are 16 residues in the CDR3. The CDR3 region is CASSPVIREALDTIYF. Written as DNA, the CDR3 is TGTGCCAGCTCACCAGTGATAAGGGAGGCCCTGGACACCATATATTTT.

V and J are TRBV3-1 (or the pseudogene TRBV3-2) and TRBJ2-5; 7 positions match TRBD1. CDR3 length: 17 amino acids. J was trimmed by 7 bases and V by 3 bases; bases with no gene match: 17. CDR1 is LGHDT, CDR2 YNNKEL, per germline (reference sequence). CDR3 residues: CASSQESTGTQRWTQYF. CDR3 coding DNA: TGTGCCAGCAGCCAGGAGTCGACAGGGACCCAAAGGTGGACCCAGTACTTC.

The chain links TRBV5-1 to TRBJ2-7; possible D gene TRBD1, 5 bases. Trimming pared 7 bases from V and 2 bases from J, leaving 19 bases between. The CDR3 length is 15 residues. Germline loops: CDR1 SGHRS, CDR2 YFSETQ. CDR3 residues: CASRPSVDRAYEQYF. As DNA, the CDR3 is TGCGCCAGCCGTCCCTCAGTCGACAGAGCCTACGAGCAGTACTTC.

This clone was seen once. The rearrangement joins TRBV6-6 to TRBJ2-1, with TRBD2 identical over 12 bases. With V trimmed by 4 bases and J by 12 bases, 13 bases remained unmatched. The germline gives CDR1 MNHNY, CDR2 SVGAGI (reference sequence). The CDR3 is 16 amino acids. The CDR3 sequence is CASSSNTRLAGVRQFF. CDR3 bases: TGTGCCAGCAGTTCTAATACGCGACTAGCGGGAGTTCGGCAGTTCTTC.

The chain has TRBV19 and TRBJ1-2; the match to TRBD1 covers 7 bases. CDR3 size: 15 residues. CDR1 LNHDA and CDR2 SQIVND come from the germline V gene (reference sequence). V lost 5 bases to trimming and J lost 3 bases; unmatched junction nucleotides: 9. CDR3 sequence (DNA): TGTGCCAGTAGTGACCCCAGGGGGGTAGACTATGGCTACACCTTC. Translation gives CASSDPRGVDYGYTF.

This chain connects TRBV6-5 to TRBJ1-5; D is possibly TRBD1 (5 bases). Germline values: CDR1 MNHEY, CDR2 SVGAGI. V lost 8 bases and J 4 bases, leaving 15 bases between the germline ends. The length of the CDR3 is 14 residues. DNA of the CDR3: TGTGCCAGCCGTCCTCGGGGGGTAAATCAGCCCCAGCATTTT. Its translation: CASRPRGVNQPQHF.

This chain connects TRBV6-5 to TRBJ1-2; 7 nucleotides align to TRBD1. The V segment lost 6 bases and the J segment 7 bases; nucleotides outside the gene matches: 11. Germline-derived CDR1 and CDR2 are MNHEY and SVGAGI. The CDR3 has 14 residues. CDR3 amino acids: CASRPTGSRVGYTF. The CDR3 DNA is TGTGCCAGCAGACCGACAGGGTCGCGTGTTGGCTACACCTTC.

The genes are TRBV2 and TRBJ2-7; no clear D gene. The germline gives CDR1 SNHLY, CDR2 FYNNEI. The germline V and J ends were trimmed by 0 bases and 9 bases, with 6 bases remaining between them. This CDR3 contains 11 residues. The CDR3 nucleotides are TGTGCCAGCAGTGAAGCGCGCGGGCAGTACTTC. Translation: CASSEARGQYF.

The chain links TRBV10-3 to TRBJ2-1, with D perhaps matching TRBD1 (5 bases). V dropped 6 bases and J dropped 4 bases, with 16 bases sitting between them. The CDR3 sequence is 15 residues long. CDR1 and CDR2 from the germline V gene are ENHRY and SYGVKD. The CDR3 region is CAIRATDYRYNEQFF. CDR3 DNA: TGTGCCATCAGGGCGACAGATTATCGTTACAATGAGCAGTTCTTC.

This clone was seen a handful of times. The chain has TRBV14 and TRBJ2-2; no reliable D call. The CDR3 extends over 14 amino acids. Per the germline V gene, CDR1 is SGHDN and CDR2 is FVKESK. Trimming removed 0 bases at V and 3 bases at J, with 5 bases between. CDR3 in DNA: TGTGCCAGCAGCCAAGATCGGTACACCGGGGAGCTGTTTTTT. Translation gives CASSQDRYTGELFF.

This chain uses TRBV5-1 with TRBJ1-3; D uncertain. Trimming stripped 0 bases from V and 0 bases from J, with 10 bases between. The CDR3 consists of 16 residues. Germline values: CDR1 SGHRS, CDR2 YFSETQ. This chain's CDR3 is CASSLAGGSSGNTIYF. For the CDR3, the DNA is TGCGCCAGCAGCTTGGCTGGCGGCTCCTCTGGAAACACCATATATTTT.

The chain combines TRBV7-2 with TRBJ1-6; 8 bases match TRBD1. CDR3 length equals 14 residues. CDR1 is SGHTA and CDR2 is FQGNSA in the germline V gene. The J segment lost 7 bases and the V segment lost 11 bases, leaving 10 bases of the junction unmatched. In DNA, the CDR3 is TGTGCCGGCCAGGGGCAGGGGGCCAATTCACCCCTCCACTTT. Translated, it gives CAGQGQGANSPLHF.

The chain combines TRBV18 with TRBJ2-7, with 9 positions matching TRBD2. Trimming at V came to 0 bases and at J to 5 bases, leaving 8 bases not matched to a gene. The CDR3 covers 16 residues. Germline values: CDR1 KGHSH, CDR2 LQKENI. The CDR3 loop is CASSPPRVASGDEQYF. The CDR3 nucleotides are TGTGCCAGCTCACCACCGAGGGTGGCTAGCGGGGACGAGCAGTACTTC.

The rearrangement links TRBV6-5 to TRBJ2-7; D not certain. Germline loops: CDR1 MNHEY, CDR2 SVGAGI. The germline V and J ends were trimmed by 2 bases and 0 bases, with 11 bases remaining between them. CDR3 length: 15 amino acids. This CDR3 reads CASSYGNSGSYEQYF. CDR3 DNA sequence: TGTGCCAGCAGTTACGGCAACTCAGGCTCCTACGAGCAGTACTTC.

This chain joins TRBV5-5 and TRBJ1-4, with TRBD1 identical over 8 bases. The CDR3 is 15 amino acids. Germline CDR1 reads SGHKS; CDR2 reads YYEKEE (reference sequence). Trimming cost V 1 base and J 4 bases; bases outside gene matches: 3. CDR3 in amino acids: CASSLWTGLNEKLFF. The CDR3 bases are TGTGCCAGCAGCTTGTGGACAGGGCTTAATGAAAAACTGTTTTTT.

The chain is built from TRBV11-3 and TRBJ2-1; TRBD2 matches at 8 bases. Germline values: CDR1 SGHNT, CDR2 YENEEA. The CDR3 length is 14 residues. Trimming cost V 3 bases and J 6 bases; bases outside gene matches: 4. CDR3 loop: CASSFGGRSNEQFF. DNA of the CDR3: TGTGCCAGCAGCTTCGGCGGGAGGTCCAATGAGCAGTTCTTC.

The chain combines TRBV30 with TRBJ1-5, with 7 bases aligning to TRBD1. Germline CDR1 is GTSNPN and CDR2 is SVGIG (reference sequence). The CDR3 contains 14 residues. Trimming at V came to 1 base and at J to 6 bases, leaving 6 bases not matched to a gene. In DNA form, the CDR3 reads TGTGCCTGGAGTGGGCAGGGGGGTTCTCAGCCCCAGCATTTT. This codes for CAWSGQGGSQPQHF.